These T cell receptor beta chains were read from a single sample in a study of blood T cell repertoires in COVID-19. The repertoire was sequenced with immunoSEQ multiplex PCR; TCRdb's copy has only in-frame clones and lacks some. The data show around 130,000 clones, with around 85% seen just once and 3.5% to 5% held by the top ten. Sequenced: peripheral blood. These receptors originate from a human donor in a cohort sampled during active COVID-19. The CDR3 runs from the conserved cysteine through the conserved F or W. The D gene is left open where the match is weak. Clone size is shown for a subset of rows, as once, few, many or a class of expanded clone.

j_call d_call clone_size v_call cdr3_aa cdr3_nt
TRBJ2-3 TRBD2 - TRBV7-2 CASSPRGREGGTDTQYF TGTGCCAGCAGCCCGAGAGGCCGGGAGGGCGGCACAGATACGCAGTATTTT
TRBJ2-2 TRBD1 - TRBV4-3 CASSQDGAGGVTGELFF TGCGCCAGCAGCCAAGATGGGGCAGGGGGCGTCACCGGGGAGCTGTTTTTT
TRBJ2-5 TRBD1 - TRBV5-1 CASSSTPGTGEPPQGPETQYF TGCGCCAGCAGCTCGACCCCCGGGACAGGGGAACCCCCACAAGGTCCGGAGACCCAGTACTTC
TRBJ1-5 - - TRBV30 CAWQPGANQPQHF TGTGCCTGGCAACCAGGGGCAAATCAGCCCCAGCATTTT
TRBJ1-4 TRBD1 - TRBV6-1 CASSETGGSEKLFF TGTGCCAGCAGTGAAACAGGGGGGTCTGAAAAACTGTTTTTT
TRBJ1-5 - - TRBV19 CASTSGLQPQHF -
TRBJ1-2 TRBD1 - TRBV7-2 CASSLGTGGNYGYTF TGTGCCAGCAGCTTGGGGACAGGGGGGAACTATGGCTACACCTTC
TRBJ2-5 - - TRBV5-1 CASSLLGAQETQYF TGCGCCAGCAGCCTCCTAGGGGCCCAAGAGACCCAGTACTTC
TRBJ2-4 - - TRBV12-3/TRBV12-4 CASSSGGNIQYF TGTGCCAGCAGTTCAGGGGGGAACATTCAGTACTTC
TRBJ1-2 - many TRBV7-2 CASSQRGGQALYGYTF TGTGCCAGCAGCCAGCGGGGAGGCCAAGCCCTCTATGGCTACACCTTC
TRBJ2-1 TRBD1 - TRBV5-1 CASSFTQGRYEQFF TGCGCCAGCAGCTTTACACAGGGGCGGTATGAGCAGTTCTTC
TRBJ2-5 - - TRBV10-3 CAISESGTTAQYF TGTGCCATCAGTGAGTCAGGGACAACGGCCCAGTACTTC
TRBJ2-1 - - TRBV3-1/TRBV3-2 CASSQGGGEYNEQFF TGTGCCAGCAGCCAAGGAGGGGGAGAGTACAATGAGCAGTTCTTC
TRBJ1-6 TRBD1 - TRBV9 CASSERVTGGFSSPLHF TGTGCCAGCAGCGAAAGAGTAACAGGGGGCTTTAGTTCACCCCTCCACTTT
TRBJ2-5 - - TRBV11-2 CASSPSADTQETQYF TGTGCCAGCAGCCCAAGCGCGGACACACAAGAGACCCAGTACTTC
TRBJ2-1 TRBD2 once TRBV5-1 CASSLGSGGINEQFF TGCGCCAGCAGCTTGGGTAGCGGGGGGATTAATGAGCAGTTCTTC
TRBJ1-4 TRBD1 - TRBV7-8 CASSFGTEDNEKLFF TGTGCCAGCAGCTTCGGGACAGAAGATAATGAAAAACTGTTTTTT
TRBJ1-1 - once TRBV7-9 CASSVTGTTEAFF TGTGCCAGCAGCGTCACAGGGACCACTGAAGCTTTCTTT
TRBJ1-1 - - TRBV6-5 CATIGGRAFF TGTGCCACCATCGGAGGACGGGCTTTCTTT
TRBJ2-3 - - TRBV20-1 CSASGSSGADTQYF TGCAGTGCTAGTGGATCCTCAGGGGCAGATACGCAGTATTTT
TRBJ1-2 TRBD1 - TRBV27 CASSSTGGLDYGYTF TGTGCCAGCAGTTCTACAGGGGGCTTAGACTATGGCTACACCTTC
TRBJ1-2 TRBD1 - TRBV4-1 CASSQIHRGQDGYTF TGCGCCAGCAGCCAGATACACAGGGGGCAGGATGGCTACACCTTC
TRBJ2-1 - - TRBV7-8 CASSHDSSYNEQFF TGTGCCAGCAGCCACGACAGCTCCTACAATGAGCAGTTCTTC
TRBJ2-1 TRBD1 - TRBV5-5 CASSPLGTGSQQEFF TGTGCCAGCAGCCCCTTAGGGACAGGGTCACAACAGGAGTTCTTC
TRBJ1-2 - few TRBV7-2 CASSSETGRGYTF TGTGCCAGCAGCTCGGAAACAGGGCGTGGCTACACCTTC
TRBJ2-1 TRBD2 - TRBV10-2 CASRTALAGAYNEQFF TGCGCCAGCAGAACGGCTTTAGCGGGAGCCTACAATGAGCAGTTCTTC
TRBJ1-2 - - TRBV7-2 CASSLAGLANYGYTF TGTGCCAGCAGCTTGGCAGGGCTCGCTAACTATGGCTACACCTTC
TRBJ2-3 TRBD2 once TRBV3-1/TRBV3-2 CASSLTGARGDTQYF TGTGCCAGCAGCCTCACCGGAGCGCGGGGGGATACGCAGTATTTT
TRBJ2-5 TRBD2 once TRBV2 CASSGLRGNQETQYF TGTGCCAGCAGTGGCCTGCGGGGGAACCAAGAGACCCAGTACTTC
TRBJ1-6 - - TRBV18 CASSPPTGYNSPLHF TGTGCCAGCTCACCACCGACAGGCTATAATTCACCCCTCCACTTT
TRBJ2-7 - - TRBV27 CASSSVTGTFYEQYF TGTGCCAGCAGTTCCGTGACAGGCACCTTCTACGAGCAGTACTTC
TRBJ1-1 - - TRBV9 CASTKWAGMNTEAFF TGTGCCAGCACCAAGTGGGCAGGGATGAACACTGAAGCTTTCTTT
TRBJ1-5 - - TRBV19 CASSIRHFDLGGLQHF TGTGCCAGTAGTATAAGACATTTCGACCTCGGGGGGCTCCAGCATTTT
TRBJ1-2 TRBD1 once TRBV28 CASRDPGQTFYGYTF TGTGCCAGCAGGGACCCGGGACAGACATTCTATGGCTACACCTTC
TRBJ1-2 - - TRBV30 CAWSGIGSNYGYTF TGTGCCTGGAGTGGAATAGGGAGCAACTATGGCTACACCTTC
TRBJ1-2 - - TRBV2 CASSGSVTGYTF TGTGCCAGCAGTGGCAGTGTTACTGGCTACACCTTC
TRBJ2-5 - - TRBV6-6 CASWWPGGETQYF TGTGCCAGCTGGTGGCCCGGAGGGGAGACCCAGTACTTC
TRBJ2-2 TRBD1 - TRBV16 CASSRPTGGTGELFF TGTGCCAGCAGCCGCCCGACAGGGGGAACCGGGGAGCTGTTTTTT
TRBJ1-3 - once TRBV2 CASLRDKVMAGNTIYF TGTGCCAGCCTCCGGGACAAAGTAATGGCCGGAAACACCATATATTTT
TRBJ1-1 - - TRBV6-6 CASSLDPLQGKNTEAFF TGTGCCAGCAGTCTAGATCCCTTACAGGGTAAAAACACTGAAGCTTTCTTT
TRBJ2-1 TRBD2 - TRBV5-1 CASSSKGLAAGSNEQFF TGCGCCAGCAGCTCCAAGGGACTAGCCGCGGGGTCAAATGAGCAGTTCTTC
TRBJ2-1 TRBD2 - TRBV5-1 CASSLVAGLSGEQFF TGCGCCAGCAGCTTGGTAGCGGGACTATCGGGCGAGCAGTTCTTC
TRBJ2-5 - - TRBV19 CASSGGVRQETQYF TGTGCCAGTAGCGGCGGAGTAAGGCAAGAGACCCAGTACTTC
TRBJ2-5 - - TRBV15 CATSSDSRETQYF TGTGCCACCAGTTCCGACTCCCGGGAGACCCAGTACTTC
TRBJ1-1 - - TRBV27 CASSLTGNLRSEAFF TGTGCCAGCAGCCTAACGGGGAATCTCCGATCTGAAGCTTTCTTT
TRBJ2-1 TRBD1 - TRBV5-1 CASSLTGQGTYNEQFF TGCGCCAGCAGCTTGACGGGACAGGGGACGTACAATGAGCAGTTCTTC
TRBJ1-1 - - TRBV20-1 CSARDPGISFF TGCAGTGCTAGAGATCCAGGGATTTCTTTCTTT
TRBJ2-1 TRBD2 - TRBV5-4 CASIESSGGVLGYEQFF TGTGCCAGCATAGAGAGTAGCGGGGGAGTATTGGGTTATGAGCAGTTCTTC
TRBJ1-3 - few TRBV5-1 CASSLGPRVPHGNTIYF TGCGCCAGCAGCTTGGGTCCCAGGGTCCCTCATGGAAACACCATATATTTT